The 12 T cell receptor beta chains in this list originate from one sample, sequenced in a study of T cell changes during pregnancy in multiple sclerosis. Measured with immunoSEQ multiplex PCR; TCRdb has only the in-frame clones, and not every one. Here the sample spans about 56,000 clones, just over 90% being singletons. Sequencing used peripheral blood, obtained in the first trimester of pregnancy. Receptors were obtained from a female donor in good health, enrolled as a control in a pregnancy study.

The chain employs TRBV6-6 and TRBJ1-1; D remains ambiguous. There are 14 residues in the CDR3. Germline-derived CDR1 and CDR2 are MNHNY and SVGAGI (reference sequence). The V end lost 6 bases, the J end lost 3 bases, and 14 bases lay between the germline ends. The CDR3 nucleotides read TGTGCCAGCAGCCGAGAGCCCCGGGACACTGAAGCTTTCTTT. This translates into CASSREPRDTEAFF.

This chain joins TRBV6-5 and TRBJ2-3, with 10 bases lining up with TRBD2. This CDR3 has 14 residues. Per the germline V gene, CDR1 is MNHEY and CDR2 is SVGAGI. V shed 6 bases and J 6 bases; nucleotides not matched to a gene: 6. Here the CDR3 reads CASRRGLAADTQYF. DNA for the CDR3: TGTGCCAGCAGGAGAGGACTAGCGGCTGATACGCAGTATTTT.

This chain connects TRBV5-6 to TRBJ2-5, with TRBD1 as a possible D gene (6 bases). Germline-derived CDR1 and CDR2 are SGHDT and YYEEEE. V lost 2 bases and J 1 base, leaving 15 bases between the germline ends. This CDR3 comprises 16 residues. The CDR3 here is CASSFGPQGPQETQYF. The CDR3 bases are TGTGCCAGCAGCTTCGGTCCACAGGGACCCCAAGAGACCCAGTACTTC.

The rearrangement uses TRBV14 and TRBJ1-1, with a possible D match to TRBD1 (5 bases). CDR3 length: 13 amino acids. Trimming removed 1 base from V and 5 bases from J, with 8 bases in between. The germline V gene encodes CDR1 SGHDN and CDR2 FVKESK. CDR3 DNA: TGTGCCAGCAGCCAAGCCGGGGGGACTGAAGCTTTCTTT. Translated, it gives CASSQAGGTEAFF.

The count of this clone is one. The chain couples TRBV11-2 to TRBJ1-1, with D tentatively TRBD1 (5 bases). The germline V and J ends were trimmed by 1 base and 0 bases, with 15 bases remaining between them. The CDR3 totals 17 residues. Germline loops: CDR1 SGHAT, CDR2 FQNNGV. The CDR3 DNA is TGTGCCAGCAGCTTAGTCTTTGGCGGAGGGGTGAACACTGAAGCTTTCTTT. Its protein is CASSLVFGGGVNTEAFF. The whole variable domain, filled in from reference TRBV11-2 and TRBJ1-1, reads EAGVAQSPRYKIIEKRQSVAFWCNPISGHATLYWYQQILGQGPKLLIQFQNNGVVDDSQLPKDRFSAERLKGVDSTLKIQPAKLEDSAVYLCASSLVFGGGVNTEAFFGQGTRLTVV.

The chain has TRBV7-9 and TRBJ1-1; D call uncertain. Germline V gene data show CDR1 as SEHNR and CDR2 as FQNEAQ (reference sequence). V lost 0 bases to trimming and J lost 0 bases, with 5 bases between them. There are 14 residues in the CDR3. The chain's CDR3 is CASSLATVNTEAFF. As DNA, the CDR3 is TGTGCCAGCAGCTTAGCAACGGTGAACACTGAAGCTTTCTTT.

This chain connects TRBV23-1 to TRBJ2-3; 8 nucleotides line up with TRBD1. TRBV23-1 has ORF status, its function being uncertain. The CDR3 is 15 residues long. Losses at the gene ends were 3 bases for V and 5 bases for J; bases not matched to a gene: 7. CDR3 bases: TGCGCCAGCAGTCAGCAGGGGGCTTGGGGAGATACGCAGTATTTT. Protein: CASSQQGAWGDTQYF.

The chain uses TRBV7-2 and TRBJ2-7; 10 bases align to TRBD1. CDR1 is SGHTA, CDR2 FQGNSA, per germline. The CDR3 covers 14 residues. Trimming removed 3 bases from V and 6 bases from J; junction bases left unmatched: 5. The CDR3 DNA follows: TGTGCCAGCAGCTTCGGGACAGGGGTAATCGAGCAGTACTTC. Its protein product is CASSFGTGVIEQYF.

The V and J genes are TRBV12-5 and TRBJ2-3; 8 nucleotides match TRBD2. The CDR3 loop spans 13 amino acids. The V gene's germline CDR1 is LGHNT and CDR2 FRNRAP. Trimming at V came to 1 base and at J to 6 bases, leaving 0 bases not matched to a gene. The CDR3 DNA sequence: TGTGCTAGTGGTTTGGAGCGGGGGGATACGCAGTATTTT. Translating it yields CASGLERGDTQYF.

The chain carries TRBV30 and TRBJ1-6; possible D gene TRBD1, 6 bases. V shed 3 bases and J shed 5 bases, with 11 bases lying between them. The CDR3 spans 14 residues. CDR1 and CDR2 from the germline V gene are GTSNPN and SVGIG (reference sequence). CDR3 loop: CAWSADSNNSPLHF. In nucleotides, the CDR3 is TGTGCCTGGAGCGCGGACAGTAATAATTCACCCCTCCACTTT.

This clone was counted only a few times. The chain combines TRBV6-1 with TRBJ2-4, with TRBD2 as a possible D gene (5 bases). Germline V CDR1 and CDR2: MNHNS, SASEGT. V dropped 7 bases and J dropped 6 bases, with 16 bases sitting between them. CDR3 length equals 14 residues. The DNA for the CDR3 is TGTGCCAGCAAAGAGCTCGAGGGTGGAAACATTCAGTACTTC. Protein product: CASKELEGGNIQYF.

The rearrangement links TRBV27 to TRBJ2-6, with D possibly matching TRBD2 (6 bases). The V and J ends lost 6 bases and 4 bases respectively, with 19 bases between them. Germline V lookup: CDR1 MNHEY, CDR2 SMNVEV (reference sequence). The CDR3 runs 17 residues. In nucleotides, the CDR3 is TGTGCCAGCAGGCCATTCGGCGGGACTCCCGGGGCCAACGTCCTGACTTTC. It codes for CASRPFGGTPGANVLTF.